Shown below are 4 T cell receptor beta chains from a single sample sequenced in a study of CD8 T cells in ankylosing spondylitis. From the 5' RACE reads, TCRdb called clonotypes with MiXCR, one entry per CDR3 protein. The sample carries about 88,000 distinct CDR3 sequences, 27% recorded once. The sample consisted of blood, either unsorted or a sorted T cell fraction (not recorded which). Source of these receptors: a male donor with ankylosing spondylitis or in good health (not recorded which).

In this sample, this clonotype turned up a few times. The chain couples TRBV5-5 to TRBJ1-6; TRBD1 might be the D (5 bases). In germline, CDR1 is SGHKS, CDR2 YYEKEE (reference sequence). The V and J ends lost 0 bases and 10 bases respectively, with 11 bases between them. This CDR3 is 14 amino acids long. CDR3 DNA: TGTGCCAGCAGCTTGGCGGGGCGAGGATCACCCCTCCACTTT. The encoded protein is CASSLAGRGSPLHF.

This clonotype was detected only a few times. The CDR3 DNA sequence: TGTGCCAGCAGCTTACCAGCACAAGAGACCCAGTACTTC. Translation gives CASSLPAQETQYF. The chain links TRBV7-2 to TRBJ2-5, with D uncertain. There are 13 residues in the CDR3. Germline V gene data show CDR1 as SGHTA and CDR2 as FQGNSA. Trimming took off 2 bases at V and 2 bases at J, with 6 bases between the two ends.

The CDR3 DNA reads as TGTGCCAGCGGGGGACAGGCCCACTACGAGCAGTACTTC. Its protein product is CASGGQAHYEQYF. The V gene is TRBV27, the J gene TRBJ2-7; TRBD1 agrees at 8 bases. The CDR3 length is 13 residues. V was clipped by 8 bases and J by 3 bases; unmatched bases: 6. The germline V gene has CDR1 MNHEY and CDR2 SMNVEV (reference sequence).

This clonotype was counted only a few times. The V gene is TRBV5-1, the J gene TRBJ2-2, with D unclear. Germline lookup yields CDR1 SGHRS and CDR2 YFSETQ. The CDR3 is made up of 14 amino acids. Trimming stripped 4 bases from V and 1 base from J, with 8 bases between. CDR3 nucleotide sequence: TGCGCCAGCAGCCAAATGGGGAACACCGGGGAGCTGTTTTTT. Protein sequence: CASSQMGNTGELFF.